These 23 T cell receptor beta chains share one sample of origin, sequenced in a study of technical replicates of blood from several donors. Sequencing was performed with immunoSEQ multiplex PCR; in TCRdb, only in-frame clones are kept and a portion is missing. The data show approximately 85,000 clones, with about 91% seen just once and roughly 0.27% held by the top ten. Sequences were obtained from T cells isolated from PBMCs. These receptors all come from a human donor in good health.

This clone was recorded only once. The chain carries TRBV5-5 and TRBJ2-7, with D unclear. Germline V CDR1 and CDR2: SGHKS, YYEKEE (reference sequence). V was pared by 0 bases and J by 4 bases, with 5 bases between. CDR3 length: 12 amino acids. The CDR3 coding sequence is TGTGCCAGCAGCTTGGAAGAGTACGAGCAGTACTTC. Translation: CASSLEEYEQYF.

This clone has a single count. CDR3 sequence: CASSVNYEQYF. CDR3 in DNA: TGTGCCAGCAGCGTAAACTACGAGCAGTACTTC. This chain connects TRBV7-9 to TRBJ2-7, with D unclear. Trimming removed 5 bases at V and 3 bases at J, with 5 bases between. Germline CDR1 and CDR2: SEHNR and FQNEAQ (reference sequence). The CDR3 is 11 residues long.

This clone has just a few counts. The chain recombines TRBV4-1 with TRBJ1-2; 8 nucleotides line up with TRBD1. CDR1 and CDR2 (germline): MGHRA, YSYEKL. CDR3 length equals 15 residues. Unmatched junction bases numbered 14, after V lost 6 bases and J lost 8 bases. CDR3 DNA: TGCGCCAGCAGAGGACAGGGTTTATTATCGGAGGGCTACACCTTC. Its translation: CASRGQGLLSEGYTF.

The chain links TRBV9 to TRBJ2-4; 14 nucleotides line up with TRBD2. The germline V gene encodes CDR1 SGDLS and CDR2 YYNGEE. This CDR3 contains 18 residues. V gave up 3 bases and J gave up 3 bases; unmatched junction bases: 8. CDR3 DNA sequence: TGTGCCAGCAGCGGGTGGACTAGCGGGGGGCCTCACAAAAACATTCAGTACTTC. It yields the protein CASSGWTSGGPHKNIQYF.

This chain uses TRBV15 with TRBJ2-7; 9 positions match TRBD2. The CDR3 has 19 residues. Trimming cost V 3 bases and J 0 bases; bases outside gene matches: 15. Germline CDR1 reads LNHNV; CDR2 reads YYDKDF (reference sequence). Here the CDR3 reads CATSSGMAGGARNSYEQYF. CDR3 coding DNA: TGTGCCACCAGCAGTGGGATGGCGGGAGGGGCCAGAAACTCCTACGAGCAGTACTTC.

The gene calls are TRBV2 and TRBJ2-7; D ambiguous. Germline V lookup: CDR1 SNHLY, CDR2 FYNNEI. The CDR3 is 12 residues long. V lost 1 base and J 10 bases, leaving 11 bases between the germline ends. This CDR3 is CASSEVYSPQYF. The CDR3 region has the DNA TGTGCCAGCAGTGAAGTATACAGCCCCCAGTACTTC.

The chain joins TRBV7-9 to TRBJ2-7; no clear D. V was cut by 5 bases and J by 0 bases, with 11 bases left in between. Germline CDR1 SEHNR, CDR2 FQNEAQ (reference sequence). The CDR3 contains 14 residues. The CDR3 nucleotides read TGTGCCAGCAGCAACGATTGGGCCTCCTACGAGCAGTACTTC. Amino acid sequence: CASSNDWASYEQYF.

The chain recombines TRBV6-5 with TRBJ2-1; TRBD1 matches at 7 bases. Trimming removed 6 bases from V and 6 bases from J; junction bases left unmatched: 8. This CDR3 has 14 amino acids. Germline values: CDR1 MNHEY, CDR2 SVGAGI. The chain's CDR3 is CASSLEPGGNEQFF. As DNA, the CDR3 is TGTGCCAGCAGCCTGGAGCCAGGGGGCAATGAGCAGTTCTTC.

This clone occurred once. V is TRBV19 and J is TRBJ2-7; 8 bases are a match to TRBD2. J lost 4 bases, V lost 6 bases, and 17 bases had no gene match. The CDR3 totals 17 residues. The germline V gene encodes CDR1 LNHDA and CDR2 SQIVND (reference sequence). CDR3 amino acids: CASRRRGAGVTSYEQYF. In DNA form, the CDR3 reads TGTGCCAGTAGGAGACGGGGAGCGGGAGTGACCTCTTACGAGCAGTACTTC.

This CDR3 reads CASSLVEREYNEQFF. The CDR3 nucleotides are TGTGCCAGCAGTTTGGTGGAGCGGGAGTACAATGAGCAGTTCTTC. The chain couples TRBV27 to TRBJ2-1; 8 bases match TRBD2. Germline trimming cut 3 bases from V and 4 bases from J; bases unmatched to any gene: 5. Germline loops: CDR1 MNHEY, CDR2 SMNVEV (reference sequence). This CDR3 has 15 amino acids.

This chain uses TRBV5-6 with TRBJ2-7; 10 bases fit TRBD2. The ends lost 4 bases at V and 5 bases at J; junction bases unmatched: 15. Germline V gene lookup returns CDR1 SGHDT and CDR2 YYEEEE. CDR3 length: 17 amino acids. The CDR3 region is CASSPLAGASPGDEQYF. DNA of the CDR3: TGTGCCAGCAGCCCCCTAGCGGGAGCCAGTCCGGGTGACGAGCAGTACTTC.

This clone appeared once. This chain links TRBV4-1 with TRBJ1-4, with D unclear. The V end was cut by 3 bases, the J end by 5 bases, with 7 bases between. The CDR3 extends over 13 amino acids. Germline CDR1 and CDR2: MGHRA and YSYEKL. Here the CDR3 DNA reads TGCGCCAGCAGCCAGTGGCGGAATGAAAAACTGTTTTTT. This sequence encodes CASSQWRNEKLFF.

V usage is TRBV30 and J usage is TRBJ2-5; 8 positions match TRBD2. Germline V gene data show CDR1 as GTSNPN and CDR2 as SVGIG (reference sequence). V shed 3 bases and J 4 bases; nucleotides not matched to a gene: 7. The CDR3 has 14 residues. CDR3 residues: CAWRPSGGRETQYF. CDR3 coding DNA: TGTGCCTGGAGACCGAGCGGGGGCCGAGAGACCCAGTACTTC.

The V and J genes are TRBV19 and TRBJ2-1; tentative D call: TRBD2 (5 bases). Germline V gene sequence: CDR1 LNHDA, CDR2 SQIVND (reference sequence). The CDR3 consists of 14 residues. With 5 bases removed from V and 2 bases from J, the gap between germline ends came to 10 bases. CDR3 DNA: TGTGCCAGTAGTGAGCTGAGGGCCTACAATGAGCAGTTCTTC. It specifies CASSELRAYNEQFF.

The genes are TRBV6-1 and TRBJ1-4; D is unresolved. Germline loops: CDR1 MNHNS, CDR2 SASEGT. V gave up 6 bases and J gave up 3 bases, with 2 bases separating them. The CDR3 runs to 11 residues. As DNA, the CDR3 is TGTGCCAGCAGCGCTAATGAAAAACTGTTTTTT. It codes for CASSANEKLFF.

The CDR3 is CASSVGTEGYNEKLFF. DNA for the CDR3: TGTGCCAGCAGCGTTGGGACAGAGGGTTATAATGAAAAACTGTTTTTT. The rearrangement links TRBV9 to TRBJ1-4, with 7 positions matching TRBD1. Germline V gene data show CDR1 as SGDLS and CDR2 as YYNGEE. CDR3 length: 16 amino acids. V was clipped by 2 bases and J by 4 bases; unmatched bases: 8. The complete variable domain, with remaining parts taken from reference TRBV9 and TRBJ1-4, reads DSGVTQTPKHLITATGQRVTLRCSPRSGDLSVYWYQQSLDQGLQFLIQYYNGEERAKGNILERFSAQQFPDLHSELNLSSLELGDSALYFCASSVGTEGYNEKLFFGSGTQLSVL.

The rearrangement joins TRBV6-5 to TRBJ1-2; D ambiguous. The germline V gene encodes CDR1 MNHEY and CDR2 SVGAGI. Trimming removed 6 bases from V and 6 bases from J, with 17 bases in between. The CDR3 spans 14 residues. CDR3 amino acids: CASSPRYKMDGYTF. CDR3 DNA: TGTGCCAGCAGCCCCAGGTACAAAATGGATGGCTACACCTTC.

The rearrangement links TRBV19 to TRBJ1-1; D not certain. V was cut by 3 bases and J by 6 bases, with 8 bases left in between. Looked up from germline, CDR1 is LNHDA and CDR2 is SQIVND (reference sequence). The CDR3 spans 12 residues. CDR3 loop: CASSMGSSEAFF. The CDR3 nucleotides read TGTGCCAGTAGTATGGGCAGCTCTGAAGCTTTCTTT. Together with reference TRBV19 and TRBJ1-1, the CDR3 gives the full variable domain: DGGITQSPKYLFRKEGQNVTLSCEQNLNHDAMYWYRQDPGQGLRLIYYSQIVNDFQKGDIAEGYSVSREKKESFPLTVTSAQKNPTAFYLCASSMGSSEAFFGQGTRLTVV.

Here the CDR3 reads CASSYYHRGGGELFF. The CDR3 region has the DNA TGTGCCAGCAGCTACTACCACCGAGGAGGCGGGGAGCTGTTTTTT. This chain links TRBV5-8 with TRBJ2-2; a possible D gene is TRBD2 (5 bases). This CDR3 comprises 15 residues. Trimming took 3 bases from V and 7 from J, leaving 16 bases between them. Germline V gives CDR1 SGHTS, CDR2 YDEGEE.

This rearrangement joins TRBV4-1 to TRBJ2-5; D not certain. Trimming stripped 1 base from V and 7 bases from J, with 10 bases between. The germline CDR1 and CDR2 sequences are MGHRA and YSYEKL. The CDR3 loop spans 13 amino acids. The CDR3: CASSQVIRVTQYF. The CDR3 DNA follows: TGCGCCAGCAGCCAAGTAATTCGGGTGACCCAGTACTTC.

The chain uses TRBV13 and TRBJ2-1; unclear D gene. Germline V lookup: CDR1 PRHDT, CDR2 FYEKMQ (reference sequence). The CDR3 is made up of 13 amino acids. V lost 5 bases and J 0 bases, leaving 5 bases between the germline ends. CDR3 bases: TGTGCCAGCAGCCCCGTCTCCTACAATGAGCAGTTCTTC. Its translation is CASSPVSYNEQFF.

The J gene is TRBJ1-1, the V gene TRBV28; tentatively, D is TRBD1 (5 bases). Between the trimmed V and J ends, which lost 2 bases and 1 base, there was a span of 11 bases. Germline V CDR1 and CDR2: MDHEN, SYDVKM. The length of the CDR3 is 15 residues. For the CDR3, the DNA is TGTGCCAGCAGTTTAAGGGGCAGGAGGAACACTGAAGCTTTCTTT. It encodes CASSLRGRRNTEAFF.

This clone was seen just once. J is TRBJ2-5 and V is TRBV2; TRBD2 matches 7 bases. Trimming at V came to 4 bases and at J to 3 bases, leaving 11 bases not matched to a gene. Germline CDR1 and CDR2: SNHLY and FYNNEI. This CDR3 comprises 16 residues. The CDR3 sequence: CASSAASWLAEETQYF. The CDR3 region has the DNA TGTGCCAGCAGTGCTGCGTCTTGGCTAGCGGAAGAGACCCAGTACTTC.